This TCR beta chain was captured in a study of tumor and adjacent non-tumor tissue in lung cancer. Study-level information: The patients, some ten men and a few women, were 31 to 76 with stage I to III disease.

The library came from three nested PCR rounds adapted from ARM-PCR protocols. TCRdb independently ran MiXCR on the multiplex PCR reads; one entry per CDR3 protein. This table has approximately 68,000 distinct CDR3 sequences, roughly 77% appearing once. The template was RNA from unsorted bulk tissue. This non-tumor lung sample came from over 3 cm beyond the tumor edge. Between August and November 2014, newly diagnosed, chemotherapy-naive lung cancer patients underwent thoracic surgery in China. As regards this clonotype: The germline gene is not matched at one end of the junction; a read error may be the cause.

The germline gives CDR1 MRHNA, CDR2 SNTAGT. This CDR3 is 15 amino acids long. This chain joins TRBV6-4 and TRBJ2-1; 9 bases agree with TRBD2. Sequenced sample: distant non-tumor lung tissue. The sequence came from a man in his 60s with non-small cell lung cancer. CDR3 DNA: TGTGCCAACAGCCATAGCGGGAGTTCCTACAATAAGCAGTTCTTC. This gives the protein CANSHSGSSYNKQFF.